This record looks at one T cell receptor beta chain sequence and its context. Its antigen remains unknown. The length of the CDR3 is 17 residues. V trimming: 4 bases; J trimming: 7 bases; junction bases outside the gene matches: 14. Germline V lookup: CDR1 LNHDA, CDR2 SQIVND (reference sequence). Measured with immunoSEQ multiplex PCR; TCRdb has only the in-frame clones, and not every one. The repertoire holds around 100,000 clones, with around 92% as singletons. This entry belongs to a study of graft-versus-host responses after intestinal transplantation. Overall study context: Induction with anti-thymocyte globulin, then tacrolimus and steroids for three to four years, was given to all recipients.

The study, taken as a whole, reports: Marrow from the recipient contained GvH clones, some of which had appeared first in ileum or blood. Graft-donor T cell macrochimerism coincided with high graft-versus-host to host-versus-graft clonal ratios in allografts. Circulating GvH clones peaking coincided with falling HvG clones soon after transplant.

The sequence derives from a human donor who was the organ donor for an intestinal transplant. V gene TRBV19 combines with J gene TRBJ2-1; 9 positions agree with TRBD1. The sequencing here drew on unstimulated CD8+ T cells sorted from spleen or lymph node cells, taken before transplant. CDR3 DNA: TGTGCCAGTAGTACGGGATCGAGTGGGACAGGGTGGAATGAGCAGTTCTTC. This translates into CASSTGSSGTGWNEQFF.